The source of this TCR beta chain is a study of PD-L1 blockade in urothelial cancer. As for the study in general: Males with bladder-origin urothelial cancer constituted about nine tenths of the roughly 30 patients. Blood analyses occurred 3 weeks (second dose) and 6 weeks post treatment start. A median roughly 150,000 T cells were found in blood samples.

CDR1 and CDR2 (germline): MRHNA, SNTAGT. V shed 6 bases and J shed 7 bases, with 14 bases lying between them. The CDR3 has 13 residues. Synthetic analogs of TCR templates were spiked into every PCR. Clones were read by immunoSEQ multiplex PCR, and TCRdb kept only the in-frame ones, dropping some. This sample has about 32,000 clones; 75% to 85% occur once, and the top ten carry around 30%. The source of this sequence is a man aged 55-75 years with urothelial cancer. Specimen: PBMCs, collected around atezolizumab (anti-PD-L1) treatment. V gene TRBV6-4 combines with J gene TRBJ2-3, with D perhaps TRBD2 (6 bases). Here the CDR3 DNA reads TGTGCCAGCAGCTCGGTGGCGGGGAATACGCAGTATTTT. Protein sequence: CASSSVAGNTQYF.